This T cell receptor (beta chain) derives from a study of early T cells in non-severe SARS-CoV-2 infection. Turning to the study itself: Investigators sequenced bulk RNA drawn from unsorted whole blood, and chains remained unpaired. Study-wide findings and caveats: Comparison of clonotypes with VDJdb favored anti-spike CD8 responses while missing private and CD4 specificities.

Tagging with unique molecular identifiers was applied to individual cDNA molecules. MiXCR, run by TCRdb on the 5' RACE reads, gives a single entry per CDR3 protein. The data show 65,000 to 80,000 distinct CDR3 sequences, approximately 10% seen once. This clonotype was observed a handful of times. Its antigen is unidentified. Germline lookup yields CDR1 SGHDT and CDR2 YYEEEE. The CDR3 consists of 16 residues. The V gene lost 0 bases and the J gene lost 3 bases, with 15 bases spanning the gap. Sequenced input: whole blood. This TCR was recovered from an adult who was a healthcare worker with PCR-confirmed SARS-CoV-2 infection or an uninfected control (not recorded which). The chain is built from TRBV5-6 and TRBJ2-5; a weak D match, TRBD1 (5 bases). CDR3 region: CASSLAKGALEETQYF. The CDR3 DNA sequence: TGTGCCAGCAGCTTGGCCAAAGGGGCTTTGGAAGAGACCCAGTACTTC.